These T cell receptor beta chains were read from a single sample in a study of T cells in localized non-small cell lung cancer. Assay: immunoSEQ multiplex PCR; the TCRdb copy retains only in-frame clones and omits some. The top ten hold roughly 15% of the sample, which has about 25,000 clones, around nine tenths seen once. The sample was peripheral blood, taken before any cancer treatment. The receptors derive from an older female donor with stage I lung adenocarcinoma. The CDR3 runs from the conserved cysteine through the conserved F or W.

TRBV18 CASSPPQAGGVNEQFF
TRBV2 CASSEQRMNTEAFF
TRBV7-9 CASSSDRGMDTEAFF
TRBV18 CASSYGVITEAFF
TRBV11-2 CASSLVAGGSSYNEQFF
TRBV7-9 CASSYPQGPTEAFF
TRBV7-6 CASSLGLAGTDTQYF
TRBV7-5 CARSLKGQSYEQYF
TRBV6-5 CASSTGTSIFGYTF
TRBV11-1 CASSLDRLNTEAFF
TRBV6-6 CASSPPSGGVRQPQHF
TRBV5-1 CASSRAGEGTQYF
TRBV5-6 CASSFSGSGANVLTF
TRBV10-3 CASIAGHSSYEQYF
TRBV6-5 CASSYPGQGNTQYF
TRBV18 CASSPPNPETQYF